Each of the 2 T cell receptor beta chains below was sequenced from the same sample in a study of T cell responses to AZD1222 COVID-19 vaccine. Clones were read by immunoSEQ multiplex PCR, and TCRdb kept only the in-frame ones, dropping some. The table lists tens of thousands of clones, roughly nine tenths of them singletons. The material sequenced was peripheral blood, taken on day 0 of AZD1222 vaccination. The receptors shown here come from an adult in good health.

The chain combines TRBV4-3 with TRBJ2-4, with TRBD2 identical over 9 bases. The V gene's germline CDR1 is LGHNA and CDR2 YSLEER. With V trimmed by 0 bases and J by 11 bases, 8 bases remained unmatched. The CDR3 has 15 residues. DNA for the CDR3: TGCGCCAGCAGCCAAGATCGACTAGCGGAGGGGGTTCAGTACTTC. It yields the protein CASSQDRLAEGVQYF.

The genes are TRBV30 and TRBJ2-7; 12 nucleotides align to TRBD2. The CDR3 runs 15 residues. Germline lookup yields CDR1 GTSNPN and CDR2 SVGIG (reference sequence). Trimming took 3 bases from V and 2 from J; bases not matched to a gene: 5. This CDR3 is CAWRRLAGDPYEQYF. CDR3 in DNA: TGTGCCTGGAGGCGACTAGCGGGGGACCCCTACGAGCAGTACTTC.